The source of this T cell receptor (beta chain) is a study of cytomegalovirus exposure and HLA in healthy donors. 60 Vbeta and 13 Jbeta primers were used in PCR. Clones were read by immunoSEQ multiplex PCR, and TCRdb kept only the in-frame ones, dropping some. Of 100,000 or so clones listed, approximately 72% were seen once; the top ten hold over 2%. This CDR3 is 15 amino acids long. V lost 2 bases and J 0 bases, leaving 11 bases between the germline ends. In germline, CDR1 is MNHEY, CDR2 SVGAGI. This clonotype was obtained from a young man in good health and CMV-seronegative. The gene calls are TRBV6-5 and TRBJ2-7; the D gene is possibly TRBD2 (5 bases). Source material: PBMCs. CDR3 sequence reads: CASSYMEAPSYEQYF. The CDR3 DNA reads as TGTGCCAGCAGTTACATGGAGGCACCCTCCTACGAGCAGTACTTC.